This TCR beta chain was retrieved from a study of blood T cell repertoires in COVID-19. Study-wide context: The samples span acute and convalescent COVID-19 from the United States, Italy and Spain. In each case, the material was cDNA or gDNA derived from T cells, B-cell-depleted T cells, or PBMCs.

V lost 4 bases and J lost 8; bases outside the gene matches: 8. Germline V gives CDR1 SGHRS, CDR2 YFSETQ. The CDR3 contains 13 residues. In the authors' workflow: It was from reference gene primer amplification that nucleated cell counts were estimated. Libraries were prepared by immunoSEQ multiplex PCR; TCRdb keeps only in-frame clonotypes and omits some of them. The V and J calls and clone size were taken over from that table, and D and trimming were inferred from the DNA. Here the sample spans some 69,000 clones, about 82% being singletons. V is TRBV5-1 and J is TRBJ1-2; 7 bases align to TRBD1. This sequence was found in a woman aged 55-75 years with acute or convalescent COVID-19. Input material: peripheral blood. The CDR3 nucleotides read TGCGCCAGCAGCCCCGAGGGGGCAGGCGGCTACACCTTC. This sequence encodes CASSPEGAGGYTF.